The present T cell receptor beta chain was sequenced within a study of cytomegalovirus exposure and HLA in healthy donors. A word on this clone: Its antigen is not identified.

This CDR3 region has 13 residues. Germline trimming cut 6 bases from V and 5 bases from J; bases unmatched to any gene: 6. The germline V gene has CDR1 MNHEY and CDR2 SVGAGI. Study-wide points: Trimming of TCR beta V- and J-genes showed a link, identified in a later analysis, to a missense DCLRE1C variant. Both high specificity and high sensitivity reportedly marked the classifier's diagnosis of cytomegalovirus status.

The PCR ran on 60 Vbeta and 13 Jbeta primers. Under the authors' procedure: A later analysis tallied about 80 million unique TCR beta chains, approximately 11 million of them shared. Profiled with immunoSEQ multiplex PCR; TCRdb holds only in-frame clones, not every one. From that table come the V and J calls and clone size; the DNA was used to work out D and trimming. The table shows about 140,000 clones, with roughly 75% occurring only once. Material for sequencing was PBMCs. The chain uses TRBV6-5 and TRBJ1-2; 7 positions agree with TRBD1. The source is a middle-aged man in good health and CMV-seropositive. The CDR3 DNA is TGTGCCAGCAGGCCCGGGACAGATTATGGCTACACCTTC. Translation gives CASRPGTDYGYTF.